This TCR beta chain originates from a study of T cell responses to AZD1222 COVID-19 vaccine. CDR3 length equals 12 residues. V lost 1 base and J 0 bases, leaving 1 base between the germline ends. The study, taken as a whole, reports: Sampled repertoires all dated from after the peak T cell response.

As to this clone: Its target is unknown.

The protocol was immunoSEQ multiplex PCR, while the TCRdb copy is restricted to in-frame clones and leaves out a portion. Here the sample spans about 170,000 clones, over 90% being singletons. V is TRBV12-3 or TRBV12-4 and J is TRBJ2-7; D is unclear. The starting material was peripheral blood, obtained on day 0 of AZD1222 vaccination. The origin of this receptor is an adult in good health. CDR3 protein: CASSLVSYEQYF. The CDR3 DNA is TGTGCCAGCAGTTTAGTCTCCTACGAGCAGTACTTC.